What follows describes a single T cell receptor (beta chain). Its antigen remains unidentified. An end of the junction does not agree with germline; a read error may underlie this. The CDR3 has 12 amino acids. Germline CDR1 is LGHNA and CDR2 is YNFKEQ. The data are from a study of cytomegalovirus exposure and HLA in healthy donors. Study-wide results and caveats: Analysis performed later showed TCR beta chains linked to HLA being more clonally expanded than equally common others. The study labeled under 200 TCR beta chains cytomegalovirus-associated.

Primers: 60 Vbeta forward and 13 Jbeta reverse. Assay used: immunoSEQ multiplex PCR; TCRdb lists only in-frame clones, some missing. The sample records under 200,000 clones, 70% to 85% being singletons. The chain is built from TRBV4-2 and TRBJ1-3; D is ambiguous. Sequenced input: PBMCs. The source of this sequence is a man aged 45 to 65 in good health and CMV-seropositive. In DNA, the CDR3 is TGTGCCAGCAGCCAAGGGCCGGGCAGGACTAATTTT. It specifies CASSQGPGRTNF.